The 8 T cell receptor beta chains in this list originate from one sample, sequenced in a study of T cell responses to AZD1222 COVID-19 vaccine. Assay used: immunoSEQ multiplex PCR; TCRdb lists only in-frame clones, some missing. The data contain 64,000 or so clones, about 83% of them singletons. Here the sequenced sample was peripheral blood, taken on day 0 of AZD1222 vaccination. All receptors derive from an adult in good health.

The chain uses TRBV7-9 and TRBJ2-2; D unresolved. Per the germline V gene, CDR1 is SEHNR and CDR2 is FQNEAQ (reference sequence). The CDR3 is 13 amino acids. V dropped 10 bases and J dropped 0 bases, with 9 bases sitting between them. CDR3 in amino acids: CANPLANTGELFF. As DNA, the CDR3 is TGTGCCAATCCTTTGGCGAACACCGGGGAGCTGTTTTTT.

The chain couples TRBV6-5 to TRBJ2-7; 9 bases are a match to TRBD1. The CDR3 has 14 amino acids. V lost 2 bases and J lost 4; bases outside the gene matches: 3. The germline V gene encodes CDR1 MNHEY and CDR2 SVGAGI. CDR3 DNA sequence: TGTGCCAGCAGTTACGAGACAGGGGGTTACGAGCAGTACTTC. Translation: CASSYETGGYEQYF.

This chain connects TRBV19 to TRBJ2-7, with D tentatively TRBD1 (6 bases). Germline V gene data show CDR1 as LNHDA and CDR2 as SQIVND (reference sequence). The ends were cut back, 1 base at V and 1 base at J, with 8 bases in the middle. This CDR3 is built from 14 residues. This CDR3 reads CASSIGQASYEQYF. CDR3 bases: TGTGCCAGTAGTATAGGACAGGCGTCCTACGAGCAGTACTTC.

The rearrangement links TRBV5-1 to TRBJ1-4; D call uncertain. This CDR3 comprises 13 residues. Per germline, CDR1 SGHRS and CDR2 YFSETQ. V was pared by 4 bases and J by 7 bases, with 11 bases between. In DNA form, the CDR3 reads TGCGCCAGCAGCCCGCCTGATGGTGAAAAACTGTTTTTT. Its translation: CASSPPDGEKLFF. The variable domain in full, with the rest retrieved from reference TRBV5-1 and TRBJ1-4, is KAGVTQTPRYLIKTRGQQVTLSCSPISGHRSVSWYQQTPGQGLQFLFEYFSETQRNKGNFPGRFSGRQFSNSRSEMNVSTLELGDSALYLCASSPPDGEKLFFGSGTQLSVL.

The rearrangement uses TRBV6-1 and TRBJ2-3; perhaps D is TRBD1 or TRBD2 (5 bases each). V lost 3 bases and J 6 bases, leaving 19 bases between the germline ends. Germline values: CDR1 MNHNS, CDR2 SASEGT. The CDR3 has 16 residues. The CDR3 loop is CASSEPTGTIEDTQYF. CDR3 nucleotides: TGTGCCAGCAGTGAGCCTACCGGGACCATTGAGGATACGCAGTATTTT.

This clone was seen just once. J is TRBJ2-7 and V is TRBV9; TRBD1 or TRBD2 may be the D gene (6 bases each). V was pared by 3 bases and J by 2 bases, with 15 bases between. There are 15 residues in the CDR3. Germline CDR1 and CDR2: SGDLS and YYNGEE. This CDR3 reads CASSEGGSTPYEQYF. CDR3 DNA: TGTGCCAGCAGCGAGGGGGGCAGTACCCCCTACGAGCAGTACTTC.

The chain carries TRBV27 and TRBJ1-4; D may be TRBD1 (5 bases). V gave up 1 base and J gave up 2 bases, with 11 bases separating them. The germline V gene has CDR1 MNHEY and CDR2 SMNVEV (reference sequence). The CDR3 loop spans 16 amino acids. The CDR3 nucleotides read TGTGCCAGCAGTTTATTGCAGGGAGGGACTAATGAAAAACTGTTTTTT. It is translated as CASSLLQGGTNEKLFF. The complete variable domain, with remaining parts taken from reference TRBV27 and TRBJ1-4, reads EAQVTQNPRYLITVTGKKLTVTCSQNMNHEYMSWYRQDPGLGLRQIYYSMNVEVTDKGDVPEGYKVSRKEKRNFPLILESPSPNQTSLYFCASSLLQGGTNEKLFFGSGTQLSVL.

This clone appeared once. The rearrangement uses TRBV5-4 and TRBJ1-1; 9 nucleotides line up with TRBD1. The CDR3 runs to 13 residues. V lost 4 bases and J lost 3; bases outside the gene matches: 1. Germline CDR1 and CDR2: SGHNT and YYREEE (reference sequence). DNA of the CDR3: TGTGCCAGCAGCACAGGGGGCCACACTGAAGCTTTCTTT. Translation: CASSTGGHTEAFF.